Presented here are 14 T cell receptor beta chains from one specimen sequenced in a study of CD8 T cells in Susac syndrome. After extraction with the RNeasy kit, about 0.5 to 1 ug of the RNA was reverse transcribed using random hexamers. Using its own MiXCR run on the immunoSEQ multiplex PCR reads, TCRdb lists one record per CDR3 protein. The sample holds about 180,000 distinct CDR3 sequences, approximately 96% seen once. Sequencing was carried out using CD4+ T cells from PBMCs. Source of these receptors: a human donor with multiple sclerosis.

The gene calls are TRBV9 and TRBJ2-1; unclear D gene. The germline V and J ends were trimmed by 0 bases and 0 bases, with 7 bases remaining between them. Germline loops: CDR1 SGDLS, CDR2 YYNGEE. The CDR3 has 15 residues. The CDR3 protein is CASSVGWSSYNEQFF. CDR3 coding DNA: TGTGCCAGCAGCGTAGGCTGGAGCTCCTACAATGAGCAGTTCTTC.

This chain joins TRBV20-1 and TRBJ1-1; maybe TRBD1 (5 bases). The CDR3 is 14 residues long. Trimming took off 3 bases at V and 4 bases at J, with 15 bases between the two ends. CDR1 is DFQATT and CDR2 is SNEGSKA in the germline V gene (reference sequence). The CDR3 sequence: CSASQRGDGTEAFF. CDR3 DNA: TGCAGTGCTAGCCAAAGAGGGGACGGCACTGAAGCTTTCTTT.

CDR3 in DNA: TGCAGCGTTGACCCCAGGGGGGTCAACACTGAAGCTTTCTTT. This encodes CSVDPRGVNTEAFF. The gene calls are TRBV29-1 and TRBJ1-1; 7 nucleotides match TRBD1. This CDR3 is built from 14 residues. V lost 3 bases, J lost 2 bases, and 6 bases stayed unmatched. The germline gives CDR1 SQVTM, CDR2 ANQGSEA.

The V and J genes are TRBV7-9 and TRBJ2-7; D tentatively fits TRBD1 or TRBD2 (5 bases each). CDR1 SEHNR and CDR2 FQNEAQ come from the germline V gene (reference sequence). CDR3 size: 17 residues. The V end was cut by 5 bases, the J end by 7 bases, with 27 bases between. CDR3 nucleotide sequence: TGTGCCAGCAGCACTCGGGACGGAACTAACTATCCACGAGAGCAGTACTTC. Encoded protein: CASSTRDGTNYPREQYF.

The V call is TRBV20-1, the J call TRBJ2-3; D is uncertain. CDR1 is DFQATT, CDR2 SNEGSKA, per germline (reference sequence). Deletions cut 1 base from V and 3 bases from J, with 5 bases between. The length of the CDR3 is 12 residues. DNA for the CDR3: TGCAGTGCTAGAGTGCCTACAGATACGCAGTATTTT. Translating it yields CSARVPTDTQYF.

The gene calls are TRBV13 and TRBJ2-7; D not resolved. V shed 5 bases and J shed 0 bases, with 11 bases lying between them. The CDR3 covers 14 residues. The germline CDR1 and CDR2 sequences are PRHDT and FYEKMQ (reference sequence). CDR3: CASSTSRNSYEQYF. CDR3 nucleotide sequence: TGTGCCAGCAGCACCAGTCGGAACTCCTACGAGCAGTACTTC.

The chain links TRBV20-1 to TRBJ2-3, with TRBD2 matching 10 bases. Germline assignment: CDR1 DFQATT and CDR2 SNEGSKA (reference sequence). The CDR3 loop spans 17 amino acids. The V segment lost 6 bases and the J segment 2 bases; nucleotides outside the gene matches: 14. The CDR3 spells CSAPDILTSGYTDTQYF. CDR3 bases: TGCAGTGCCCCGGATATCCTGACTAGCGGGTACACAGATACGCAGTATTTT.

This chain connects TRBV28 to TRBJ1-5; TRBD1 is a possible D gene (6 bases). Germline V lookup: CDR1 MDHEN, CDR2 SYDVKM. This CDR3 spans 15 amino acids. The V and J ends lost 4 bases and 3 bases respectively, with 13 bases between them. CDR3 region: CASSSLTGHNQPQHF. DNA of the CDR3: TGTGCCAGCAGTTCACTAACGGGACACAATCAGCCCCAGCATTTT.

The CDR3 loop is CSVSGLAGALNEQFF. CDR3 nucleotide sequence: TGCAGCGTCTCGGGACTAGCGGGGGCCCTCAATGAGCAGTTCTTC. The J gene is TRBJ2-1, the V gene TRBV29-1, with TRBD2 identical over 14 bases. V was pared by 6 bases and J by 6 bases, with 7 bases of the junction left unmatched. Germline CDR1 is SQVTM and CDR2 is ANQGSEA. The CDR3 is 15 amino acids.

The chain links TRBV3-1 to TRBJ2-5; no definite D call. This CDR3 region has 15 residues. Germline-derived CDR1 and CDR2 are LGHDT and YNNKEL (reference sequence). Between the trimmed V and J ends, which lost 5 bases and 5 bases, there was a span of 18 bases. CDR3 nucleotide sequence: TGTGCCAGCAGCTTCTGGACCACTGGCAGGGAGACCCAGTACTTC. It yields the protein CASSFWTTGRETQYF.

The CDR3: CASSATENTEAFF. The CDR3 region has the DNA TGTGCCAGCAGTGCGACAGAGAACACTGAAGCTTTCTTT. This chain joins TRBV6-4 and TRBJ1-1, with D possibly TRBD1 on 5 matching bases. The CDR3 has 13 residues. Germline-derived CDR1 and CDR2 are MRHNA and SNTAGT. The V end lost 4 bases, the J end lost 1 base, and 7 bases lay between the germline ends.

The chain couples TRBV29-1 to TRBJ2-5, with 9 nucleotides matching TRBD1. Germline assignment: CDR1 SQVTM and CDR2 ANQGSEA. There are 14 residues in the CDR3. The V segment lost 7 bases and the J segment 5 bases; nucleotides outside the gene matches: 11. The CDR3 coding sequence is TGCAGCGCCCTACGTAACAGGGGGCGGGAGACCCAGTACTTC. It translates to CSALRNRGRETQYF.

The chain carries TRBV9 and TRBJ2-3; D is possibly TRBD1 or TRBD2 (5 bases each). Germline V gene data show CDR1 as SGDLS and CDR2 as YYNGEE. The CDR3 covers 14 residues. V gave up 0 bases and J gave up 0 bases, with 5 bases separating them. The CDR3, as DNA: TGTGCCAGCAGCGTAGGGGACAGCACAGATACGCAGTATTTT. This encodes CASSVGDSTDTQYF.

The chain recombines TRBV7-9 with TRBJ2-1, with TRBD2 identical over 8 bases. V lost 5 bases and J lost 9; bases outside the gene matches: 12. Looked up from germline, CDR1 is SEHNR and CDR2 is FQNEAQ (reference sequence). The CDR3 consists of 15 residues. Here the CDR3 reads CASSHGTRSRAEQFF. DNA for the CDR3: TGTGCCAGCAGCCACGGGACTAGGAGTCGCGCTGAGCAGTTCTTC.